These 7 T cell receptor beta chains were sequenced from one sample in a study of CD8+CD57+ T cells in acquired aplastic anemia. It was patients with CD8+CD57+ cell expansion by flow cytometry who were chosen for sequencing. Genomic DNA, the template, was used for profiling of the TCR beta VDJ and CDR3. TCRdb independently ran MiXCR on the reads; one entry per CDR3 protein. The table includes about 240,000 distinct CDR3 sequences, 40% to 50% detected once. The sequenced sample consisted of sorted CD4+, CD8+, or CD8+CD57+ T cells (not recorded which) from PBMCs. Source of these receptors: a human donor with aplastic anemia.

Many counts were recorded for this clonotype. The CDR3 DNA sequence: TGTGCCAGCAGTAAAAGGGACAGAGATCAGCCCCAGCATTTT. Amino acid sequence: CASSKRDRDQPQHF. The rearrangement links TRBV28 to TRBJ1-5; 7 nucleotides align to TRBD1. Germline V gives CDR1 MDHEN, CDR2 SYDVKM. J lost 5 bases, V lost 5 bases, and 6 bases had no gene match. The CDR3 consists of 14 residues. The full variable domain, in which reference TRBV28 and TRBJ1-5 provide the parts outside the CDR3, is DVKVTQSSRYLVKRTGEKVFLECVQDMDHENMFWYRQDPGLGLRLIYFSYDVKMKEKGDIPEGYSVSREKKERFSLILESASTNQTSMYLCASSKRDRDQPQHFGDGTRLSIL.

Points on this clonotype: At one boundary the junction diverges from the germline segment, which might be a read error. V is TRBV5-6 and J is TRBJ2-1; TRBD2 matches 8 bases. Germline values: CDR1 SGHDT, CDR2 YYEEEE. The CDR3 loop spans 15 amino acids. For the CDR3, the DNA is TGTGCCAGCAGCTTGGCGGGGGGGGGAAGCAATGAGCAGCTCTTC. This encodes CASSLAGGGSNEQLF. Full variable domain (outside the CDR3, taken from reference TRBV5-6 and TRBJ2-1): DAGVTQSPTHLIKTRGQQVTLRCSPKSGHDTVSWYQQALGQGPQFIFQYYEEEERQRGNFPDRFSGHQFPNYSSELNVNALLLGDSALYLCASSLAGGGSNEQLFGPGTRLTVL.

V usage is TRBV5-1 and J usage is TRBJ2-1; 11 bases are a match to TRBD2. This CDR3 is built from 17 residues. CDR1 and CDR2 from the germline V gene are SGHRS and YFSETQ. V gave up 1 base and J gave up 0 bases; unmatched junction bases: 3. As DNA, the CDR3 is TGCGCCAGCAGCTTGTTAGGGACTAGCGGCTCCTACAATGAGCAGTTCTTC. Amino acid sequence: CASSLLGTSGSYNEQFF.

The chain recombines TRBV7-3 with TRBJ2-5; 9 bases are a match to TRBD2. Germline CDR1 reads SGHTA; CDR2 reads FQGTGA. There are 17 residues in the CDR3. V was pared by 5 bases and J by 4 bases, with 14 bases of the junction left unmatched. The CDR3 sequence: CASSPSGSGRSGETQYF. CDR3 DNA sequence: TGTGCCAGCAGCCCCTCGGGTAGCGGGAGATCGGGAGAGACCCAGTACTTC.

V and J are TRBV20-1 and TRBJ1-3; D might be TRBD1 (5 bases). Germline V gene data show CDR1 as DFQATT and CDR2 as SNEGSKA (reference sequence). V lost 3 bases, J lost 0 bases, and 15 bases lay in between. The CDR3 is 16 residues long. This CDR3 reads CSASGWGAISGNTIYF. As DNA, the CDR3 is TGCAGTGCTAGTGGGTGGGGCGCTATCTCTGGAAACACCATATATTTT.

There are a few counts of this clonotype. This rearrangement joins TRBV2 to TRBJ2-7, with D unclear. The CDR3 consists of 11 residues. Looked up from germline, CDR1 is SNHLY and CDR2 is FYNNEI. V was cut by 7 bases and J by 2 bases, with 6 bases left in between. This CDR3 reads CASIETYEQYF. The CDR3 DNA reads as TGTGCCAGCATTGAGACCTACGAGCAGTACTTC.

The chain carries TRBV20-1 and TRBJ2-7; possibly TRBD2 for D (6 bases). The V end lost 6 bases, the J end lost 0 bases, and 12 bases lay between the germline ends. CDR1 DFQATT and CDR2 SNEGSKA come from the germline V gene (reference sequence). There are 13 residues in the CDR3. The CDR3 loop is CSASSGFSYEQYF. CDR3 sequence (DNA): TGCAGTGCCAGTAGCGGATTCTCCTACGAGCAGTACTTC.